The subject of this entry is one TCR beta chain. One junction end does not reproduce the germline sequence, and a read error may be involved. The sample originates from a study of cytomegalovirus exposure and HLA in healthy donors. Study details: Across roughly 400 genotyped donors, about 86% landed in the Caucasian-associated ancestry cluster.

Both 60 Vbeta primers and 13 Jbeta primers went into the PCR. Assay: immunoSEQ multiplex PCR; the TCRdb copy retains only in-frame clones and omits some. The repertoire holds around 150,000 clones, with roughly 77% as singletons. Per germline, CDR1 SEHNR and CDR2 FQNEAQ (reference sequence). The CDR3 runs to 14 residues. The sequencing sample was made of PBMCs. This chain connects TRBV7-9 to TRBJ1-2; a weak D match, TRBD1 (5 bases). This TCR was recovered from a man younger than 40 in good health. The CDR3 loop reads CSSSLDNRDYGYTF. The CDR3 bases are TGTTCCAGCAGCTTGGACAATAGGGACTATGGCTACACCTTC.